One and the same sample provided the 17 T cell receptor beta chains below, sequenced in a study of blood T cell repertoires in COVID-19. Sequenced by immunoSEQ multiplex PCR; TCRdb stores in-frame clones only, minus some. In the table there are 310,000 or so clones, around 90% of which are singletons. Sequences were obtained from PBMCs or T cells enriched from blood (not recorded which). The receptors originated from a woman in her late teens or twenties with acute COVID-19.

The chain combines TRBV18 with TRBJ1-2; D possibly corresponds to TRBD1 (6 bases). V shed 2 bases and J shed 10 bases, with 11 bases lying between them. The CDR3 length is 12 residues. Germline V lookup: CDR1 KGHSH, CDR2 LQKENI. CDR3 bases: TGTGCCAGCTCACCAAGGGGGATTACCTACACCTTC. This translates into CASSPRGITYTF.

The chain links TRBV29-1 to TRBJ1-1, with TRBD1 as a possible D gene (5 bases). Germline V gene lookup returns CDR1 SQVTM and CDR2 ANQGSEA. The CDR3 runs to 12 residues. V was cut by 6 bases and J by 1 base, with 9 bases left in between. The CDR3 here is CSVETGNTEAFF. The CDR3 bases are TGCAGCGTAGAAACAGGGAACACTGAAGCTTTCTTT.

This chain uses TRBV30 with TRBJ2-2; no clear D gene. The CDR3 is 13 residues long. The germline V gene encodes CDR1 GTSNPN and CDR2 SVGIG (reference sequence). V shed 0 bases and J shed 6 bases, with 8 bases lying between them. CDR3: CAWSVRVAGELFF. Here the CDR3 DNA reads TGTGCCTGGAGTGTCCGAGTGGCCGGGGAGCTGTTTTTT.

This clone was detected only once. The chain links TRBV5-1 to TRBJ2-7; 12 bases line up with TRBD1. With 4 bases clipped from V and 5 bases from J, the junction kept 7 bases outside the gene matches. The CDR3 covers 15 residues. Germline loops: CDR1 SGHRS, CDR2 YFSETQ. CDR3 nucleotide sequence: TGCGCCAGCAGCGGAAGCGGGACAGGGGGCGACGAGCAGTACTTC. Translation gives CASSGSGTGGDEQYF.

This chain connects TRBV30 to TRBJ1-4; possibly TRBD1 for D (5 bases). CDR1 and CDR2 from the germline V gene are GTSNPN and SVGIG (reference sequence). Trimming stripped 1 base from V and 6 bases from J, with 18 bases between. This CDR3 spans 16 amino acids. The CDR3 DNA sequence: TGTGCCTGGAGTGAACAGACACAGGTTTGGGATGAAAAACTGTTTTTT. Translated: CAWSEQTQVWDEKLFF.

On this clone: The same CDR3 can be traced to other DNA sequences in this sample. J is TRBJ2-1 and V is TRBV4-3; 7 nucleotides agree with TRBD2. Trimming cost V 1 base and J 2 bases; bases outside gene matches: 2. The CDR3 covers 15 residues. CDR1 and CDR2 from the germline V gene are LGHNA and YSLEER. The CDR3 DNA reads TGCGCCAGCAGCCAAGGAAGCGGGGCCTACAATGAGCAGTTCTTC. This translates into CASSQGSGAYNEQFF.

CDR3 in amino acids: CSVGPGTDTQYF. The CDR3 coding sequence is TGCAGCGTGGGGCCGGGCACAGATACGCAGTATTTT. The chain couples TRBV29-1 to TRBJ2-3, with a weak D call TRBD1 (5 bases). CDR1 is SQVTM, CDR2 ANQGSEA, per germline. There are 12 residues in the CDR3. V was cut by 6 bases and J by 1 base, with 8 bases left in between.

The chain combines TRBV5-8 with TRBJ2-2; D remains unclear. The germline V gene encodes CDR1 SGHTS and CDR2 YDEGEE. There are 15 residues in the CDR3. V was shortened by 1 base and J by 1 base, with 8 bases between the two germline ends. The CDR3 nucleotides read TGTGCCAGCAGCTTGATCCCGGGGAACACCGGGGAGCTGTTTTTT. Translated, it gives CASSLIPGNTGELFF. Based on the CDR3 plus reference TRBV5-8 and TRBJ2-2, the full variable domain is EAGVTQSPTHLIKTRGQQATLRCSPISGHTSVYWYQQALGLGLQFLLWYDEGEERNRGNFPPRFSGRQFPNYSSELNVNALELEDSALYLCASSLIPGNTGELFFGEGSRLTVL.

The V gene is TRBV10-2, the J gene TRBJ2-1; 7 nucleotides align to TRBD2. From germline, CDR1 is WSHSY and CDR2 SAAADI. The CDR3 totals 14 residues. The ends lost 3 bases at V and 10 bases at J; junction bases unmatched: 9. The CDR3 spells CASSDSREAGEQFF. The CDR3 bases are TGCGCCAGCAGTGACTCCCGCGAAGCGGGGGAGCAGTTCTTC.

The J gene is TRBJ2-5, the V gene TRBV9; 8 nucleotides match TRBD2. This CDR3 comprises 17 residues. Germline lookup yields CDR1 SGDLS and CDR2 YYNGEE. J lost 4 bases, V lost 0 bases, and 11 bases had no gene match. The CDR3 DNA sequence: TGTGCCAGCAGCGTAGCCCCCCAGCGGGAGAGGTTAGAGACCCAGTACTTC. It is translated as CASSVAPQRERLETQYF.

The chain recombines TRBV19 with TRBJ2-7, with D maybe TRBD2 (5 bases). The V end lost 0 bases, the J end lost 0 bases, and 21 bases lay between the germline ends. Germline V CDR1 and CDR2: LNHDA, SQIVND (reference sequence). CDR3 length: 19 amino acids. The CDR3 here is CASSIDVRGSPDPSYEQYF. The CDR3, as DNA: TGTGCCAGTAGTATAGATGTTCGGGGATCCCCTGACCCCTCCTACGAGCAGTACTTC.

The chain has TRBV5-1 and TRBJ1-1; 7 nucleotides agree with TRBD1. The CDR3 spans 17 residues. Per the germline V gene, CDR1 is SGHRS and CDR2 is YFSETQ. Trimming cost V 0 bases and J 1 base; bases outside gene matches: 9. The CDR3, as DNA: TGCGCCAGCAGCTTGGCACACACAGGGGCTGGGAACACTGAAGCTTTCTTT. This encodes CASSLAHTGAGNTEAFF.

The chain recombines TRBV18 with TRBJ1-5, with D maybe TRBD1 (5 bases). V lost 4 bases and J 4 bases, leaving 11 bases between the germline ends. The germline gives CDR1 KGHSH, CDR2 LQKENI. The CDR3 has 14 residues. The CDR3 region has the DNA TGTGCCAGCTCACGACAGAATACAAATCAGCCCCAGCATTTT. Its translation: CASSRQNTNQPQHF.

J is TRBJ2-1 and V is TRBV6-1; a possible D gene is TRBD2 (5 bases). This CDR3 is 17 amino acids long. Germline CDR1 MNHNS, CDR2 SASEGT. Trimming took 4 bases from V and 0 from J, leaving 16 bases between them. This CDR3 is CASSVSLDTSSYNEQFF. The CDR3, as DNA: TGTGCCAGCAGTGTATCATTGGATACTAGCTCCTACAATGAGCAGTTCTTC.

The rearrangement joins TRBV6-5 to TRBJ2-3; unclear D gene. Germline values: CDR1 MNHEY, CDR2 SVGAGI. Trimming removed 5 bases at V and 4 bases at J, with 16 bases between. The CDR3 loop spans 15 amino acids. The CDR3 nucleotides are TGTGCCAGCAGTCCTCGGTCTTTAGTCGCAGATACGCAGTATTTT. It codes for CASSPRSLVADTQYF.

The rearrangement links TRBV19 to TRBJ1-5; D might be TRBD1 (6 bases). Germline lookup yields CDR1 LNHDA and CDR2 SQIVND (reference sequence). Trimming stripped 9 bases from V and 8 bases from J, with 20 bases between. This CDR3 has 14 residues. For the CDR3, the DNA is TGTGCCAGCCAACAGGGTAACGGGATGAAGCCCCAGCATTTT. This codes for CASQQGNGMKPQHF. Looking up the rest from reference TRBV19 and TRBJ1-5 gives the full variable domain: DGGITQSPKYLFRKEGQNVTLSCEQNLNHDAMYWYRQDPGQGLRLIYYSQIVNDFQKGDIAEGYSVSREKKESFPLTVTSAQKNPTAFYLCASQQGNGMKPQHFGDGTRLSIL.

This chain connects TRBV4-1 to TRBJ2-3, with 12 bases lining up with TRBD2. The V segment lost 1 base and the J segment 8 bases; nucleotides outside the gene matches: 19. The CDR3 is made up of 20 amino acids. CDR1 is MGHRA, CDR2 YSYEKL, per germline. The CDR3 sequence: CASSQAGHTSRLAGAGTQYF. The CDR3, as DNA: TGCGCCAGCAGCCAAGCCGGACACACATCTCGACTAGCGGGAGCGGGTACGCAGTATTTT.